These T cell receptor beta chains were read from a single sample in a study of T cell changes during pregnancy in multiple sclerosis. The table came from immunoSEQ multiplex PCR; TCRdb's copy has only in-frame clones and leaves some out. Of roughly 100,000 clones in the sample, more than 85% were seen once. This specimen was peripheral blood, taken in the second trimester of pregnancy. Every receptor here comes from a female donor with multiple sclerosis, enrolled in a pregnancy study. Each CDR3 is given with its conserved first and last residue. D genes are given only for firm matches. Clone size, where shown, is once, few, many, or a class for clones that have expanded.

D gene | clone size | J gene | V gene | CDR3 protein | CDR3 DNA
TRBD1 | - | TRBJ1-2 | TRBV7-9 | CASSGTGGALNYGYTF | TGTGCCAGCAGCGGGACAGGAGGGGCCCTTAACTATGGCTACACCTTC
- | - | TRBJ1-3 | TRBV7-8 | CASSFSQVSGNTIYF | TGTGCCAGCAGCTTCTCACAGGTCTCTGGAAACACCATATATTTT
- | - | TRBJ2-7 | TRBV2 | CASSSLFYEQYF | TGTGCCAGCAGTTCCCTCTTCTACGAGCAGTACTTC
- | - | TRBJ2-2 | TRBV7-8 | CASSLDSRPRGGELFF | TGTGCCAGCAGCTTAGACTCGCGGCCCCGGGGTGGGGAGCTGTTTTTT
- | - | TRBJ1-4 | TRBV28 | CASSRRSFHEKLFF | TGTGCCAGCAGTCGCCGGTCCTTCCACGAAAAACTGTTTTTT
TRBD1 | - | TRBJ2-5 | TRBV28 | CASSQRRGLETQYF | TGTGCCAGCAGCCAACGCAGGGGGCTCGAGACCCAGTACTTC
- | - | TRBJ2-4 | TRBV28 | CASSQTGSWAKNIQYF | TGTGCCAGCAGTCAAACAGGATCTTGGGCCAAAAACATTCAGTACTTC
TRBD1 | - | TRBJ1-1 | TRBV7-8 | CASSRGTANTEAFF | TGTGCCAGCAGCAGGGGGACAGCGAACACTGAAGCTTTCTTT
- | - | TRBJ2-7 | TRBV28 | CASSLAAGHAYEQYF | TGTGCCAGCAGTTTAGCAGCGGGACACGCCTACGAGCAGTACTTC
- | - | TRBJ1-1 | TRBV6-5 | CASTPTPGTTHEAFF | TGTGCCAGCACTCCAACCCCCGGGACAACTCATGAGGCTTTCTTT
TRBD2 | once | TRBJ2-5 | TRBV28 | CASSFQLAGRQETQYF | TGTGCCAGCAGTTTTCAGCTAGCGGGACGTCAAGAGACCCAGTACTTC
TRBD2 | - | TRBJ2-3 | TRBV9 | CASSGRLAPADTQYF | TGTGCCAGCAGCGGAAGACTAGCCCCGGCAGATACGCAGTATTTT
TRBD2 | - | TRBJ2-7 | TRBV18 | CASSPRGTSLQEQYF | TGTGCCAGCTCACCCCGTGGGACTAGCTTGCAAGAGCAGTACTTC
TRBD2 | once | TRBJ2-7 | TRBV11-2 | CASSWRGTSGNYEQYF | TGTGCCAGCAGCTGGAGGGGGACTAGCGGGAACTACGAGCAGTACTTC
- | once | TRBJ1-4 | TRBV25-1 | CASSEPPIGGVNEKLFF | TGTGCCAGCAGTGAACCCCCTATTGGGGGGGTTAATGAAAAACTGTTTTTT
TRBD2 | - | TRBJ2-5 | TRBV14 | CASSHGGEKTQYF | TGTGCCAGCAGCCATGGGGGGGAGAAGACCCAGTACTTC
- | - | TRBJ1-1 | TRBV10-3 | CAISESGGRANTEAFF | TGTGCCATCAGTGAGTCTGGCGGGCGGGCGAACACTGAAGCTTTCTTT
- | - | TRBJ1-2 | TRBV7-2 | CASSLVQGSHYGYTF | TGTGCCAGCAGCCTCGTGCAGGGGAGCCACTATGGCTACACCTTC
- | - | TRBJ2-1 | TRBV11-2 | CASSLGLAGSYNEQFF | TGTGCCAGCAGCTTAGGGTTAGCCGGCTCCTACAATGAGCAGTTCTTC
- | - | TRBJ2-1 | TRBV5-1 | CASSIQGEYNEQFF | TGCGCCAGCAGCATACAGGGCGAATACAATGAGCAGTTCTTC
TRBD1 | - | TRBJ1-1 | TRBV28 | CACGGTGGRNTEAFF | TGTGCCTGCGGCGGGACAGGGGGCCGGAACACTGAAGCTTTCTTT
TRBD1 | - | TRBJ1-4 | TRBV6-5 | CASRETGIHEKLFF | TGTGCCAGCAGGGAGACAGGGATTCATGAAAAACTGTTTTTT
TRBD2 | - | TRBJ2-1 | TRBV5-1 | CASSLTRSGRAPDEQFF | TGCGCCAGCAGCCTAACCCGCAGCGGGAGGGCCCCGGATGAGCAGTTCTTC
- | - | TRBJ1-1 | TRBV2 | CASSVKSGGRTEAFF | TGTGCCAGCAGTGTAAAGTCCGGAGGTAGGACTGAAGCTTTCTTT
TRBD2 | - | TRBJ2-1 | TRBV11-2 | CASSLIAGGPSYNEQFF | TGTGCCAGCAGCTTAATAGCGGGAGGGCCTTCCTACAATGAGCAGTTCTTC
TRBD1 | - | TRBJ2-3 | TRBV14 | CASSVQTGSTDTQYF | TGTGCCAGCAGCGTCCAGACAGGGTCCACAGATACGCAGTATTTT
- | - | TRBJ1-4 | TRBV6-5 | CASSRVGQKLFF | TGTGCCAGCAGCCGGGTAGGCCAAAAACTGTTTTTT
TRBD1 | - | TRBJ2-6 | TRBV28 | CASRGQEGGANVLTF | TGTGCCAGCAGGGGACAGGAGGGTGGGGCCAACGTCCTGACTTTC